The 3 T cell receptor beta chains in this list originate from one sample, sequenced in a study of vaccination effects on CD4 cells after COVID-19. These receptors' targets are unknown. Culture proceeded for more than nine days, and CD4+ T cells were then isolated. Profiled with immunoSEQ multiplex PCR; TCRdb holds only in-frame clones, not every one. This sample has tens of thousands of clones, with approximately 74% found just once. The input for sequencing was CD4+ T cells from PBMCs cultured without peptide, taken before COVID-19 vaccination. All receptors come from a human donor who had a prior SARS-CoV-2 infection.

This rearrangement joins TRBV5-4 to TRBJ2-2, with D maybe TRBD2 (6 bases). This CDR3 has 12 amino acids. CDR1 SGHNT and CDR2 YYREEE come from the germline V gene (reference sequence). V was clipped by 3 bases and J by 6 bases, with 6 bases between them. The CDR3 loop reads CASSWGAGELFF. CDR3 coding DNA: TGTGCCAGCAGCTGGGGGGCCGGGGAGCTGTTTTTT.

This clone was found once. This chain links TRBV11-2 with TRBJ2-2, with TRBD2 matching 9 bases. V lost 5 bases to trimming and J lost 4 bases; unmatched junction nucleotides: 14. The CDR3 spans 18 residues. CDR1 is SGHAT, CDR2 FQNNGV, per germline. The CDR3 loop reads CASSRNAASGTGTGELFF. In nucleotides, the CDR3 is TGTGCCAGCAGCCGAAACGCAGCTAGCGGGACGGGCACCGGGGAGCTGTTTTTT.

A note on this clone: Germline is not matched at one junction end, which may reflect a read error. This rearrangement joins TRBV7-9 to TRBJ2-3; TRBD2 matches 10 bases. CDR3 length: 12 amino acids. The V gene's germline CDR1 is SEHNR and CDR2 FQNEAQ (reference sequence). CDR3 nucleotide sequence: TGTGCCAGCAGCATCACTAGCGGGGCACTCCGTTTT. Translated, it gives CASSITSGALRF.